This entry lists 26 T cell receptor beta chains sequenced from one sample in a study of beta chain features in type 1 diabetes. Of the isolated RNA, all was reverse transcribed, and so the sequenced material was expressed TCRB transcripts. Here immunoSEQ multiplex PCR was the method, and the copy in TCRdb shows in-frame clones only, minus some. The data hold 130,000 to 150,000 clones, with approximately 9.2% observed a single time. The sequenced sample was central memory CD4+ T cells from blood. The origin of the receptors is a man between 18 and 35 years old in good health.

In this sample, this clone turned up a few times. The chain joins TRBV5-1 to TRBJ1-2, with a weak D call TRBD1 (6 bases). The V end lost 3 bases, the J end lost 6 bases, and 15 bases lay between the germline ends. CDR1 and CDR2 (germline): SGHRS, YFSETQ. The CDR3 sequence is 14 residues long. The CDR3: CASSWSGGLDGYTF. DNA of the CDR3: TGCGCCAGCAGCTGGTCGGGGGGGCTCGATGGCTACACCTTC.

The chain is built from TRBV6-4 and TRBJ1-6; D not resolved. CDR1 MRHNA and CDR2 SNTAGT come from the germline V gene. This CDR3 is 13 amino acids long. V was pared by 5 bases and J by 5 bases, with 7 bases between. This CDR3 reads CASSRVDNSPLHF. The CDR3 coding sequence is TGTGCCAGCAGTCGGGTCGATAATTCACCCCTCCACTTT.

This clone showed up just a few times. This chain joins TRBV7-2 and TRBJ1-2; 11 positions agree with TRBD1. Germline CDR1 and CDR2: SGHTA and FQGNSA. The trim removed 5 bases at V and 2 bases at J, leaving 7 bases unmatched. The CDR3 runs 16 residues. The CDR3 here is CASSIRTGGRNYGYTF. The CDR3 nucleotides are TGTGCCAGCAGCATCCGGACAGGGGGCCGGAACTATGGCTACACCTTC.

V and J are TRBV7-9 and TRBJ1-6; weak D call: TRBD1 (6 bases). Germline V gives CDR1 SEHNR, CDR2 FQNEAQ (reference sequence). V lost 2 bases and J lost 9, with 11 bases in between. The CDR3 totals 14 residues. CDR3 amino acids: CASSLQGMGSPLHF. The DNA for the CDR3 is TGTGCCAGCAGCTTACAGGGGATGGGTTCACCCCTCCACTTT. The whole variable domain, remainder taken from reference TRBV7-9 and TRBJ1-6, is DTGVSQNPRHKITKRGQNVTFRCDPISEHNRLYWYRQTLGQGPEFLTYFQNEAQLEKSRLLSDRFSAERPKGSFSTLEIQRTEQGDSAMYLCASSLQGMGSPLHFGNGTRLTVT.

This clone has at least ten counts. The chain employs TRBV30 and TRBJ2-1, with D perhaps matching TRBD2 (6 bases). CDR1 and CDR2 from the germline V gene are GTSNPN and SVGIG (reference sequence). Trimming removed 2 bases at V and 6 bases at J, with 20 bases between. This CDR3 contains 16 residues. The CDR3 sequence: CAWSKGSGGTLNEQFF. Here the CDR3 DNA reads TGTGCCTGGAGTAAAGGGTCCGGGGGAACCCTCAATGAGCAGTTCTTC.

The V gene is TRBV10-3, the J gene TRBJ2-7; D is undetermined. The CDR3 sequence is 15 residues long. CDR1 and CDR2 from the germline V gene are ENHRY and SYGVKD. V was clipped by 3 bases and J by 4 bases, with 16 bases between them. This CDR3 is CAISESLVNGYEQYF. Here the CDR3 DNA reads TGTGCCATCAGTGAAAGCCTAGTTAACGGTTACGAGCAGTACTTC.

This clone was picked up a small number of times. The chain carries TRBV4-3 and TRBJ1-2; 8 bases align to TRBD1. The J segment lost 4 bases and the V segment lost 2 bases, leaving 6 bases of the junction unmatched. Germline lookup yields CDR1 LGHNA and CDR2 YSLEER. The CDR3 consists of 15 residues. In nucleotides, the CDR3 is TGCGCCAGCAGCCAAAACAGGGGGTCCATCTATGGCTACACCTTC. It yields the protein CASSQNRGSIYGYTF.

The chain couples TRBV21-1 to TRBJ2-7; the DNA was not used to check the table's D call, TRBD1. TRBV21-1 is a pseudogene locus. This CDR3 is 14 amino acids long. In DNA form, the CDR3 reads TGTGCCAGCAGCAAGGGGCAGGGGTGGAACGAGCAGTACTTC. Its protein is CASSKGQGWNEQYF.

In DNA, the CDR3 is TGCGCCAGCAGCCAATCTAGCGCAGATACGCAGTATTTT. It specifies CASSQSSADTQYF. The chain joins TRBV4-1 to TRBJ2-3, with D possibly TRBD2 on 6 matching bases. V gave up 2 bases and J gave up 4 bases, with 7 bases separating them. Germline values: CDR1 MGHRA, CDR2 YSYEKL. The CDR3 loop spans 13 amino acids.

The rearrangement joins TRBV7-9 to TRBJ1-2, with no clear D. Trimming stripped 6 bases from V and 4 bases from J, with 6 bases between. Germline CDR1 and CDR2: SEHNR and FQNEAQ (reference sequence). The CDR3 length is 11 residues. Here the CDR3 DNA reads TGTGCCAGCAGTTCTCTCTATGGCTACACCTTC. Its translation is CASSSLYGYTF.

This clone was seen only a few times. The CDR3 loop is CARSGSAGNTIYF. The CDR3 bases are TGTGCCAGATCGGGATCGGCTGGAAACACCATATATTTT. The chain combines TRBV7-9 with TRBJ1-3, with unresolved D. The CDR3 covers 13 residues. Trimming stripped 9 bases from V and 2 bases from J, with 11 bases between. Per the germline V gene, CDR1 is SEHNR and CDR2 is FQNEAQ (reference sequence). The full variable domain, completed using reference TRBV7-9 and TRBJ1-3, is DTGVSQNPRHKITKRGQNVTFRCDPISEHNRLYWYRQTLGQGPEFLTYFQNEAQLEKSRLLSDRFSAERPKGSFSTLEIQRTEQGDSAMYLCARSGSAGNTIYFGEGSWLTVV.

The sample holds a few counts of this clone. The CDR3 DNA is TGTGCCTGGAGTGGGCAAAGCAATCAGCCCCAGCATTTT. Encoded protein: CAWSGQSNQPQHF. The chain is built from TRBV30 and TRBJ1-5; D gene unclear. Trimming shortened V by 1 base and J by 1 base, and 5 bases separated the two germline ends. Germline-derived CDR1 and CDR2 are GTSNPN and SVGIG (reference sequence). CDR3 size: 13 residues.

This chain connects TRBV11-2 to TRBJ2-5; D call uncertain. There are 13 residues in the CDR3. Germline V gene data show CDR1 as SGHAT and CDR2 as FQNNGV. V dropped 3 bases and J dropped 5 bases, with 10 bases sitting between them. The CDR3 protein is CASSFVSLETQYF. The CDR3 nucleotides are TGTGCCAGCAGCTTTGTCAGTTTGGAGACCCAGTACTTC.

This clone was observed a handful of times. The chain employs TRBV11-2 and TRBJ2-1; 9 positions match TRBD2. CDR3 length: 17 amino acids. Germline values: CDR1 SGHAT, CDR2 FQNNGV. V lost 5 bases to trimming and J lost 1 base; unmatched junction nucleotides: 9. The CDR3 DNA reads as TGTGCCAGCAGCCCAGGGGGAGCGGGGGGATCCTACAATGAGCAGTTCTTC. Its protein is CASSPGGAGGSYNEQFF. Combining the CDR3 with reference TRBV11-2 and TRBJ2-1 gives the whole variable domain EAGVAQSPRYKIIEKRQSVAFWCNPISGHATLYWYQQILGQGPKLLIQFQNNGVVDDSQLPKDRFSAERLKGVDSTLKIQPAKLEDSAVYLCASSPGGAGGSYNEQFFGPGTRLTVL.

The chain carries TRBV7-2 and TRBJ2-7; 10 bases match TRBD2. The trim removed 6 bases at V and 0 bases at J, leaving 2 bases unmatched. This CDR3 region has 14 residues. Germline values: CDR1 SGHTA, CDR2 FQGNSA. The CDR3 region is CASSTSGDSYEQYF. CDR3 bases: TGTGCCAGCAGTACTAGCGGGGACTCCTACGAGCAGTACTTC.

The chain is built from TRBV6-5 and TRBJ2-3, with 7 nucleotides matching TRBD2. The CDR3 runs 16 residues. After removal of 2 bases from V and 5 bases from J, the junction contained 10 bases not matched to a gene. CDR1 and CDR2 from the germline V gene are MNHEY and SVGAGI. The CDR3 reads CASSYRGGGGGDTQYF. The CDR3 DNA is TGTGCCAGCAGTTACCGGGGCGGGGGAGGTGGAGATACGCAGTATTTT.

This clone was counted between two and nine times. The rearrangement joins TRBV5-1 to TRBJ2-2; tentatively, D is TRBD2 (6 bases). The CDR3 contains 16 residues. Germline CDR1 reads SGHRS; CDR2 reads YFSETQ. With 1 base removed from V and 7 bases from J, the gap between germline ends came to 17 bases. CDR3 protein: CASSLIPSEVGGELFF. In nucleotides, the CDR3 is TGCGCCAGCAGCTTGATCCCTAGCGAGGTGGGCGGGGAGCTGTTTTTT.

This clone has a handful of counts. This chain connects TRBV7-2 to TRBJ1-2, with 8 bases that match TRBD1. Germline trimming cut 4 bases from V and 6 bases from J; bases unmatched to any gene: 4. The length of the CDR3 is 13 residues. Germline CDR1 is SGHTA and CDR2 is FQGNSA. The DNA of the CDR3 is TGTGCCAGCAGCTCAAGGACAGGGAATGGCTACACCTTC. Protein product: CASSSRTGNGYTF.

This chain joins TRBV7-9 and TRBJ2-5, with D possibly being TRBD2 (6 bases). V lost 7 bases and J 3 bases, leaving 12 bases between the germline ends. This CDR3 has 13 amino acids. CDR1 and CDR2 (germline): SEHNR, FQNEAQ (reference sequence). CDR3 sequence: CASIGGRKETQYF. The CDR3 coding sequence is TGTGCCAGCATTGGAGGGAGGAAAGAGACCCAGTACTTC. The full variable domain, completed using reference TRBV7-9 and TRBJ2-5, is DTGVSQNPRHKITKRGQNVTFRCDPISEHNRLYWYRQTLGQGPEFLTYFQNEAQLEKSRLLSDRFSAERPKGSFSTLEIQRTEQGDSAMYLCASIGGRKETQYFGPGTRLLVL.

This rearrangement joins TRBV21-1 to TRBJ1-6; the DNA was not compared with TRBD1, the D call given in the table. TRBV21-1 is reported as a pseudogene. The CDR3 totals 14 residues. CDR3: CASSRQGTNSPLHF. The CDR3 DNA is TGTGCCAGCAGCAGGCAGGGAACAAATTCACCCCTCCACTTT.

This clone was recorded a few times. The CDR3 loop is CASSFYRAYEQYF. The CDR3, as DNA: TGTGCCAGCAGTTTCTACAGAGCCTACGAGCAGTACTTC. The chain uses TRBV28 and TRBJ2-7, with D unclear. This CDR3 has 13 residues. V lost 3 bases and J 2 bases, leaving 8 bases between the germline ends. CDR1 MDHEN and CDR2 SYDVKM come from the germline V gene. Looking up the rest from reference TRBV28 and TRBJ2-7 gives the full variable domain: DVKVTQSSRYLVKRTGEKVFLECVQDMDHENMFWYRQDPGLGLRLIYFSYDVKMKEKGDIPEGYSVSREKKERFSLILESASTNQTSMYLCASSFYRAYEQYFGPGTRLTVT.

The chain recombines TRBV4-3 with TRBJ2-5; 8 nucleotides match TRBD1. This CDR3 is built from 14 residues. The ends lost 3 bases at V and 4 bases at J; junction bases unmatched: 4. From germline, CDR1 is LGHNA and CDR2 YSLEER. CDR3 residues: CASSHGQGRETQYF. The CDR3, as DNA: TGCGCCAGCAGCCATGGACAGGGTCGAGAGACCCAGTACTTC.

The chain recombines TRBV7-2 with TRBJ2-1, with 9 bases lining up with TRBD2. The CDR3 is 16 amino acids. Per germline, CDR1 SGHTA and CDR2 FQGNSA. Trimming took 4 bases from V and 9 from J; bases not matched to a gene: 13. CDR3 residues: CASSSRGAGGVREQFF. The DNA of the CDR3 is TGTGCCAGCAGCTCCCGAGGGGCGGGGGGGGTTCGTGAGCAGTTCTTC.

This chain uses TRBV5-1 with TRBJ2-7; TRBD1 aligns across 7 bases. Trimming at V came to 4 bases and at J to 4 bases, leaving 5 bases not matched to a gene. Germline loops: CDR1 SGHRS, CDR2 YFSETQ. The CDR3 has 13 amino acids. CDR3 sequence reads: CASSPQGNYEQYF. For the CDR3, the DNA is TGCGCCAGCAGCCCACAGGGGAATTACGAGCAGTACTTC.

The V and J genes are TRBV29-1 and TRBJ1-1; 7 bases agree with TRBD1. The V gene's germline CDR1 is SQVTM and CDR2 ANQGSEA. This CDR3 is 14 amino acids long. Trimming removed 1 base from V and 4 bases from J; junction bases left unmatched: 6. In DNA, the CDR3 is TGCAGCGTTGAAGCGAGGGGGCGTAGCACTGAAGCTTTCTTT. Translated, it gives CSVEARGRSTEAFF. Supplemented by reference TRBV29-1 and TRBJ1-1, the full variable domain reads SAVISQKPSRDICQRGTSLTIQCQVDSQVTMMFWYRQQPGQSLTLIATANQGSEATYESGFVIDKFPISRPNLTFSTLTVSNMSPEDSSIYLCSVEARGRSTEAFFGQGTRLTVV.

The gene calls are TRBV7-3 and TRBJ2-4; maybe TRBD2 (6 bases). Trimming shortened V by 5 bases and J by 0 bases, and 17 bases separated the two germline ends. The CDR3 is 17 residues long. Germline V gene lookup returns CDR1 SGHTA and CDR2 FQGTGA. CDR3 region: CASSPAARGLAKNIQYF. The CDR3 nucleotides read TGTGCCAGCAGCCCAGCAGCCCGGGGACTAGCCAAAAACATTCAGTACTTC.